The clone carrying this T cell receptor beta chain was counted at least ten times. Its antigen is still unknown. Germline V gives CDR1 SGDLS, CDR2 YYNGEE. This CDR3 has 16 amino acids. V was pared by 1 base and J by 8 bases, with 6 bases of the junction left unmatched. The sample is drawn from a study of CD8 T cells in ankylosing spondylitis. The study, taken as a whole, reports: Seemingly characteristic of ankylosing spondylitis blood was a TCR beta motif consisting of about 8 highly homologous variants. Clones linked with disease were CD8+ and fairly uncommon in the peripheral blood. There was reportedly significant enrichment of clones that were disease-linked in matched ankylosing spondylitis synovial fluid.

Library preparation for TCR beta used quantitative 5'-RACE with molecular barcodes. TCRdb fed the 5' RACE reads into MiXCR, producing one record per CDR3 protein. The sample yields fewer than 550,000 distinct CDR3 sequences, roughly 5.3% seen once. The source of this sequence is a male donor with ankylosing spondylitis. Material for sequencing was blood, either unsorted or a sorted T cell fraction (not recorded which). This sequence joins TRBV9 and TRBJ2-1, with 13 bases lining up with TRBD2. CDR3 coding DNA: TGTGCCAGCAGCGTACGTGGGACTAGCGGGATCCATGAGCAGTTCTTC. It specifies CASSVRGTSGIHEQFF.